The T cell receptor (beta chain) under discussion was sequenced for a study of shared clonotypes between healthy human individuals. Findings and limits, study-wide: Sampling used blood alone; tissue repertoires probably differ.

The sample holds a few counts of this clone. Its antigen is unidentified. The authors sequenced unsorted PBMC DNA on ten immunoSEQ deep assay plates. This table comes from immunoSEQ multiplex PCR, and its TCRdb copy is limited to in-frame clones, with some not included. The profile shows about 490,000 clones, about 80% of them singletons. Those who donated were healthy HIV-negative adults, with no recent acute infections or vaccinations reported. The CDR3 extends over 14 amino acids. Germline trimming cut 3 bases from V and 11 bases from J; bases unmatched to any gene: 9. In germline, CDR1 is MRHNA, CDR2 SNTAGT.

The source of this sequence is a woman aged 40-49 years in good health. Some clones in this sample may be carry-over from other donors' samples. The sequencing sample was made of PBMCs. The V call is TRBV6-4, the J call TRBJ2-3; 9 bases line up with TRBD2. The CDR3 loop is CASSDSGGLGLQYF. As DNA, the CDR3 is TGTGCCAGCAGTGATAGCGGGGGCCTTGGGTTGCAGTATTTT.